The rows below give T cell receptor beta chains drawn from one sample of a study of T cells in Graves' hyperthyroidism and ophthalmopathy. TCRdb passed the multiplex PCR reads through MiXCR, listing each CDR3 protein once. This repertoire shows 600,000 or so distinct CDR3 sequences, under 60% found once; its top ten account for about 7.9%. The sample comprised peripheral blood or thyroid tissue (not recorded which). The receptors shown here come from a young woman with Graves' hyperthyroidism. Both conserved end residues are part of each CDR3. The order of the fields is clone size, CDR3 length, D gene, V gene, J gene, CDR3 protein. The D gene is left open where the match is weak. Clone size is shown for a subset of rows, as once, few, many or a class of expanded clone.

clone_size: few
cdr3_length: 14
d_call: TRBD2
v_call: TRBV20-1
j_call: TRBJ2-5
cdr3_aa: CSAALAGDQETQYF

clone_size: few
cdr3_length: 13
d_call: -
v_call: TRBV10-3
j_call: TRBJ2-7
cdr3_aa: CASDEGLDYEQYF

clone_size: few
cdr3_length: 14
d_call: TRBD2
v_call: TRBV7-8
j_call: TRBJ2-7
cdr3_aa: CASSSTSGFYEQYF

clone_size: -
cdr3_length: 13
d_call: -
v_call: TRBV7-3
j_call: TRBJ2-2
cdr3_aa: CASSPWSAGELFF

clone_size: -
cdr3_length: 15
d_call: -
v_call: TRBV7-9
j_call: TRBJ2-5
cdr3_aa: CASSFRGGKAETRYF

clone_size: -
cdr3_length: 13
d_call: -
v_call: TRBV29-1
j_call: TRBJ1-2
cdr3_aa: CSVLWQGQFGYTF

clone_size: -
cdr3_length: 15
d_call: TRBD2
v_call: TRBV25-1
j_call: TRBJ2-7
cdr3_aa: CASSVGLAEPYEQYF

clone_size: -
cdr3_length: 14
d_call: -
v_call: TRBV6-2/TRBV6-3
j_call: TRBJ2-2
cdr3_aa: CASGPQQGYGELFF

clone_size: few
cdr3_length: 12
d_call: -
v_call: TRBV10-3
j_call: TRBJ2-7
cdr3_aa: CASRVSGDEQYF

clone_size: many
cdr3_length: 13
d_call: -
v_call: TRBV7-8
j_call: TRBJ1-2
cdr3_aa: CASSFMVNYGYTF

clone_size: -
cdr3_length: 16
d_call: TRBD2
v_call: TRBV20-1
j_call: TRBJ2-7
cdr3_aa: CSASTTGTSVTYEQYF

clone_size: -
cdr3_length: 16
d_call: TRBD1
v_call: TRBV6-7
j_call: TRBJ1-2
cdr3_aa: CASSYSEQGSSYGYTF

clone_size: many
cdr3_length: 15
d_call: TRBD1
v_call: TRBV25-1
j_call: TRBJ2-5
cdr3_aa: CASSEVGGQQETQYF

clone_size: -
cdr3_length: 12
d_call: -
v_call: TRBV10-1
j_call: TRBJ1-1
cdr3_aa: CAGPRRDTEAFF

clone_size: many
cdr3_length: 15
d_call: TRBD1
v_call: TRBV15
j_call: TRBJ1-5
cdr3_aa: CATSTTGDLDQPQHF

clone_size: few
cdr3_length: 16
d_call: TRBD1
v_call: TRBV7-8
j_call: TRBJ2-7
cdr3_aa: CASSYLRDRVTYEQYF

clone_size: -
cdr3_length: 12
d_call: TRBD1
v_call: TRBV6-1
j_call: TRBJ1-6
cdr3_aa: CASQQGNSPLHF

clone_size: -
cdr3_length: 17
d_call: -
v_call: TRBV7-2
j_call: TRBJ2-7
cdr3_aa: CASSQDRRDLDPYEQYF

clone_size: many
cdr3_length: 13
d_call: -
v_call: TRBV7-2
j_call: TRBJ2-7
cdr3_aa: CASSLDRFHEQYF

clone_size: few
cdr3_length: 15
d_call: -
v_call: TRBV7-2
j_call: TRBJ2-7
cdr3_aa: CASSLVSSVAYEQYF

clone_size: -
cdr3_length: 16
d_call: TRBD1
v_call: TRBV7-8
j_call: TRBJ1-6
cdr3_aa: CASSLIGQEFNPPLHF

clone_size: many
cdr3_length: 14
d_call: TRBD1
v_call: TRBV10-3
j_call: TRBJ1-2
cdr3_aa: CAIRMTGGGYGYTF

clone_size: few
cdr3_length: 14
d_call: TRBD1
v_call: TRBV2
j_call: TRBJ2-3
cdr3_aa: CASKPGQGTDTQYF

clone_size: -
cdr3_length: 13
d_call: -
v_call: TRBV25-1
j_call: TRBJ2-7
cdr3_aa: CASRPTLVREQYF